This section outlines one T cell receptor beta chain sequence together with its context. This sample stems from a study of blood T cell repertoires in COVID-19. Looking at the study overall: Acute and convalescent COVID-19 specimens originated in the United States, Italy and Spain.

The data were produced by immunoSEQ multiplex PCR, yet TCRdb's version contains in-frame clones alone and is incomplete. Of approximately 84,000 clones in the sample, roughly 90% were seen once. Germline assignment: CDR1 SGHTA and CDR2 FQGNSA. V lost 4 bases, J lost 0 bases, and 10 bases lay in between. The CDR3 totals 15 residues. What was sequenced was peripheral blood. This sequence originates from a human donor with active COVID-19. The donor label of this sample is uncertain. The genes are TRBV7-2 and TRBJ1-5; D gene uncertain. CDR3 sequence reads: CASSSRDISNQPQHF. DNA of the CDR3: TGTGCCAGCAGCTCGAGAGATATTAGCAATCAGCCCCAGCATTTT.